What follows are 26 T cell receptor beta chains derived from one specimen sequenced in a study of CD8 T cells in ankylosing spondylitis. Points from the study as a whole: Ankylosing spondylitis blood seemed to carry a telltale TCR beta motif made of several highly homologous variants.

The antigens of these receptors remain unknown. TCRdb ran MiXCR on the 5' RACE reads and lists one entry per CDR3 protein. This sample has hundreds of thousands of distinct CDR3 sequences, with about 10% found just once. The sequenced sample consisted of blood, either unsorted or a sorted T cell fraction (not recorded which). These receptors originate from a male donor with ankylosing spondylitis.

V usage is TRBV7-2 and J usage is TRBJ1-6, with unresolved D. The CDR3 loop spans 13 amino acids. The germline V gene encodes CDR1 SGHTA and CDR2 FQGNSA. Trimming removed 2 bases from V and 7 bases from J, with 6 bases in between. CDR3 in DNA: TGTGCCAGCAGCTTAAATATCAATTCACCCCTCCACTTT. Protein product: CASSLNINSPLHF.

This clonotype was seen at least ten times. V is TRBV20-1 and J is TRBJ2-7; no definite D call. Germline V gene data show CDR1 as DFQATT and CDR2 as SNEGSKA (reference sequence). Trimming pared 5 bases from V and 2 bases from J, leaving 10 bases between. This CDR3 comprises 12 residues. In DNA form, the CDR3 reads TGCAGTGCTCTTCGACGGCCCTACGAGCAGTACTTC. This codes for CSALRRPYEQYF.

This clonotype showed up just a few times. The rearrangement links TRBV20-1 to TRBJ2-1; 11 bases match TRBD2. The CDR3 has 15 amino acids. The V and J ends lost 6 bases and 5 bases, in that order; junction bases with no gene match: 9. CDR1 is DFQATT, CDR2 SNEGSKA, per germline (reference sequence). The CDR3 coding sequence is TGCAGTGCAGATTCGGGACTAGCGGCGGACAATGAGCAGTTCTTC. Amino acids: CSADSGLAADNEQFF.

The chain couples TRBV9 to TRBJ2-7; no clear D gene. Trimming cost V 4 bases and J 2 bases, with 13 bases left between them. CDR3 size: 14 residues. The germline V gene has CDR1 SGDLS and CDR2 YYNGEE. The CDR3 loop is CASSTSPDPYEQYF. The CDR3 DNA reads TGTGCCAGCAGCACCTCCCCGGATCCCTACGAGCAGTACTTC.

The J gene is TRBJ2-3, the V gene TRBV27, with 12 bases that match TRBD2. With 5 bases clipped from V and 4 bases from J, the junction kept 13 bases outside the gene matches. Germline loops: CDR1 MNHEY, CDR2 SMNVEV (reference sequence). The CDR3 has 18 residues. In DNA, the CDR3 is TGTGCCAGCAGTCTTCGTCGCCTAGCGGGGGGGATTGCAGATACGCAGTATTTT. Its translation is CASSLRRLAGGIADTQYF.

The chain has TRBV5-1 and TRBJ2-3; no definite D call. Trimming stripped 4 bases from V and 3 bases from J, with 15 bases between. The CDR3 consists of 15 residues. Germline V CDR1 and CDR2: SGHRS, YFSETQ. The CDR3 sequence is CASSLTQGETDTQYF. Written as DNA, the CDR3 is TGCGCCAGCAGCCTCACCCAAGGTGAAACAGATACGCAGTATTTT. Full variable domain (missing parts from reference TRBV5-1 and TRBJ2-3): KAGVTQTPRYLIKTRGQQVTLSCSPISGHRSVSWYQQTPGQGLQFLFEYFSETQRNKGNFPGRFSGRQFSNSRSEMNVSTLELGDSALYLCASSLTQGETDTQYFGPGTRLTVL.

Ten or more counts support this clonotype. This chain uses TRBV20-1 with TRBJ1-5; a possible D gene is TRBD1 (5 bases). With 3 bases removed from V and 0 bases from J, the gap between germline ends came to 12 bases. This CDR3 has 15 residues. Germline V CDR1 and CDR2: DFQATT, SNEGSKA (reference sequence). CDR3 residues: CSASLAGFSNQPQHF. In DNA form, the CDR3 reads TGCAGTGCTAGCCTCGCAGGGTTTAGCAATCAGCCCCAGCATTTT.

V is TRBV7-8 and J is TRBJ2-3; D possibly corresponds to TRBD1 (6 bases). CDR3 length equals 14 residues. V was trimmed by 5 bases and J by 2 bases, leaving 11 bases between them. From germline, CDR1 is SGHVS and CDR2 FQNEAQ. Here the CDR3 reads CASSARQVTDTQYF. The DNA of the CDR3 is TGTGCCAGCAGCGCTAGACAGGTCACAGATACGCAGTATTTT. Drawing the rest from reference TRBV7-8 and TRBJ2-3, the complete variable domain is GAGVSQSPRYKVAKRGQDVALRCDPISGHVSLFWYQQALGQGPEFLTYFQNEAQLDKSGLPSDRFFAERPEGSVSTLKIQRTQQEDSAVYLCASSARQVTDTQYFGPGTRLTVL.

Ten or more counts support this clonotype. The chain recombines TRBV6-2 or TRBV6-3 with TRBJ2-1; no firm D call. This CDR3 region has 14 residues. The germline V and J ends were trimmed by 8 bases and 5 bases, with 16 bases remaining between them. Germline CDR1 and CDR2: MNHEY and SVGEGT. CDR3 DNA: TGTGCCAGCTTCTCGCGGACCCTAGACAATGAGCAGTTCTTC. Amino acid sequence: CASFSRTLDNEQFF.

A single count supports this clonotype. In nucleotides, the CDR3 is TGTGCCAGCAGTCTGACCGTCCCCCCTGGGGGGACCCAGTACTTC. Amino acids: CASSLTVPPGGTQYF. The V call is TRBV12-3 or TRBV12-4, the J call TRBJ2-5; D tentatively fits TRBD1 or TRBD2 (5 bases each). CDR3 length equals 15 residues. Trimming shortened V by 5 bases and J by 7 bases, and 20 bases separated the two germline ends.

This chain joins TRBV20-1 and TRBJ1-1; 7 bases align to TRBD1. Germline V gene lookup returns CDR1 DFQATT and CDR2 SNEGSKA (reference sequence). V lost 5 bases to trimming and J lost 5 bases; unmatched junction nucleotides: 8. CDR3 length: 13 amino acids. The CDR3 loop reads CSALTGRTTEAFF. CDR3 coding DNA: TGCAGTGCTTTGACAGGGAGGACGACTGAAGCTTTCTTT.

In its sample, this clonotype was seen a few times. V is TRBV12-3 or TRBV12-4 and J is TRBJ1-1, with D unclear. Deletions cut 5 bases from V and 4 bases from J, with 17 bases between. The CDR3 spans 15 residues. The CDR3, as DNA: TGTGCCAGCAGTCGAACGACCTCAGAGATCACTGAAGCTTTCTTT. Translation: CASSRTTSEITEAFF.

The gene calls are TRBV3-1 and TRBJ1-2; 8 bases are a match to TRBD1. This CDR3 has 15 amino acids. CDR1 is LGHDT and CDR2 is YNNKEL in the germline V gene (reference sequence). V shed 0 bases and J 4 bases; nucleotides not matched to a gene: 4. DNA for the CDR3: TGTGCCAGCAGCCAAGATCATGACAGGGGCTATGGCTACACCTTC. This encodes CASSQDHDRGYGYTF.

The V call is TRBV2, the J call TRBJ2-5; D is undetermined. The CDR3 covers 13 residues. Germline V gene data show CDR1 as SNHLY and CDR2 as FYNNEI. V was cut by 7 bases and J by 4 bases, with 13 bases left in between. CDR3 sequence (DNA): TGTGCCAGCACGGAAAATCCGGGAGAGACCCAGTACTTC. It translates to CASTENPGETQYF.

This chain joins TRBV5-6 and TRBJ1-5; 7 bases align to TRBD1. This CDR3 has 16 amino acids. The V and J ends lost 4 bases and 4 bases, in that order; junction bases with no gene match: 11. CDR1 and CDR2 from the germline V gene are SGHDT and YYEEEE. CDR3 loop: CASSPRWQGQNQPQHF. The CDR3 bases are TGTGCCAGCAGCCCCCGATGGCAGGGACAGAATCAGCCCCAGCATTTT.

CDR3 sequence: CASSPDRYSPLHF. Here the CDR3 DNA reads TGCGCCAGCAGTCCGGACAGGTATTCACCCCTCCACTTT. V gene TRBV4-3 combines with J gene TRBJ1-6; 7 bases agree with TRBD1. Germline CDR1 reads LGHNA; CDR2 reads YSLEER. V shed 6 bases, J shed 8 bases, and the junction held 4 bases outside the gene matches. The CDR3 extends over 13 amino acids.

CDR3 sequence (DNA): TGCGCCAGCAGCCCCGGGCCGGACAAGACTGAAGCTTTCTTT. It yields the protein CASSPGPDKTEAFF. This chain connects TRBV5-1 to TRBJ1-1, with D possibly TRBD1 on 5 matching bases. The CDR3 extends over 14 amino acids. V was cut by 4 bases and J by 5 bases, with 15 bases left in between. CDR1 and CDR2 from the germline V gene are SGHRS and YFSETQ.

This clonotype was counted many times. The DNA of the CDR3 is TGTGCCAGCAGTATCCTGACCTCCTACAATGAGCAGTTCTTC. This translates into CASSILTSYNEQFF. The chain uses TRBV12-3 or TRBV12-4 and TRBJ2-1; D unresolved. The V end was cut by 5 bases, the J end by 0 bases, with 8 bases between. The CDR3 covers 14 residues.

V gene TRBV4-3 combines with J gene TRBJ2-1, with D maybe TRBD2 (6 bases). CDR1 LGHNA and CDR2 YSLEER come from the germline V gene. V lost 1 base and J 4 bases, leaving 14 bases between the germline ends. This CDR3 spans 16 amino acids. The CDR3 here is CASSQGPGEGYNEQFF. As DNA, the CDR3 is TGCGCCAGCAGCCAAGGACCGGGAGAAGGGTACAATGAGCAGTTCTTC.

A few counts support this clonotype. The chain links TRBV9 to TRBJ2-5; 11 bases align to TRBD2. Germline CDR1 is SGDLS and CDR2 is YYNGEE. The junction had 3 bases not matched to a gene; V was cut back by 3 bases and J by 2 bases. The CDR3 is made up of 15 amino acids. Written as DNA, the CDR3 is TGTGCCAGCAGCGACCGACTAGCGGGGCAAGAGACCCAGTACTTC. Translation: CASSDRLAGQETQYF.

The rearrangement links TRBV27 to TRBJ2-7; no firm D call. The V gene's germline CDR1 is MNHEY and CDR2 SMNVEV (reference sequence). Between the trimmed V and J ends, which lost 10 bases and 3 bases, there was a span of 10 bases. This CDR3 has 11 residues. The CDR3 DNA reads TGTGCCACTCGGACGGGCTACGAGCAGTACTTC. Translated: CATRTGYEQYF.

This clonotype was found many times. This sequence joins TRBV4-2 and TRBJ2-7; 10 bases align to TRBD2. In germline, CDR1 is LGHNA, CDR2 YNFKEQ. This CDR3 spans 16 amino acids. V trimming: 4 bases; J trimming: 2 bases; junction bases outside the gene matches: 8. The CDR3 DNA sequence: TGTGCCAGCAGCCGAGGACTAGCGGAGCCGGCCTACGAGCAGTACTTC. The encoded protein is CASSRGLAEPAYEQYF.

The chain is built from TRBV5-4 and TRBJ2-5; TRBD2 is a possible D gene (6 bases). This CDR3 contains 13 residues. CDR1 and CDR2 from the germline V gene are SGHNT and YYREEE (reference sequence). V lost 1 base and J 4 bases, leaving 8 bases between the germline ends. CDR3 sequence: CASSLWTTETQYF. The CDR3 DNA is TGTGCCAGCAGCTTGTGGACTACAGAGACCCAGTACTTC.

This clonotype was found a few times. The V and J genes are TRBV12-3 or TRBV12-4 and TRBJ2-1; TRBD1 matches 8 bases. Unmatched junction bases numbered 10, after V lost 6 bases and J lost 6 bases. This CDR3 spans 15 amino acids. The CDR3 here is CASRVRTGKSNEQFF. As DNA, the CDR3 is TGTGCCAGCAGGGTGAGGACAGGGAAAAGCAATGAGCAGTTCTTC.

This clonotype was counted only a few times. The CDR3, as DNA: TGTGCCATCAATCCTTCGGGGGTCGGGATAAGCGGCTACACCTTC. As protein: CAINPSGVGISGYTF. V usage is TRBV10-3 and J usage is TRBJ1-2; tentatively, D is TRBD1 (5 bases). The CDR3 spans 15 residues. V was shortened by 7 bases and J by 8 bases, with 23 bases between the two germline ends. Germline V CDR1 and CDR2: ENHRY, SYGVKD.

This clonotype was detected many times. The chain joins TRBV20-1 to TRBJ1-5; D unclear. V lost 5 bases, J lost 2 bases, and 10 bases lay in between. Germline values: CDR1 DFQATT, CDR2 SNEGSKA (reference sequence). The CDR3 totals 13 residues. The chain's CDR3 is CSAARVGNQPQHF. CDR3 DNA sequence: TGCAGTGCTGCCCGGGTCGGCAATCAGCCCCAGCATTTT.